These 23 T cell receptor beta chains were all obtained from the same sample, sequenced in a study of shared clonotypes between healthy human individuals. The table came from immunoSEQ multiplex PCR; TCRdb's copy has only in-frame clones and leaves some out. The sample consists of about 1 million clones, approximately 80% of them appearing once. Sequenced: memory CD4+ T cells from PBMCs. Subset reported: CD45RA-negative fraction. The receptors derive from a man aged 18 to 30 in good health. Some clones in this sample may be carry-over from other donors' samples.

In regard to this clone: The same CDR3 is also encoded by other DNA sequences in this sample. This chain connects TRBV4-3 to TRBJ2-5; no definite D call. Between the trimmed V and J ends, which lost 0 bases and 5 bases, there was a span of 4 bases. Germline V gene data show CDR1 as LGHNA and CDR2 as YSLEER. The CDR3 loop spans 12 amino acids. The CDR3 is CASSQDRETQYF. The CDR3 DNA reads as TGCGCCAGCAGCCAAGATAGGGAGACCCAGTACTTC.

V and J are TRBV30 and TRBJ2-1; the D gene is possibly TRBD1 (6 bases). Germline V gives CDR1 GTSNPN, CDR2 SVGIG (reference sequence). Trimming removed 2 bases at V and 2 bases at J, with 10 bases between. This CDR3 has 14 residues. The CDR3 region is CAWSSRGTYNEQFF. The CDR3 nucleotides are TGTGCCTGGAGTAGTAGGGGGACCTACAATGAGCAGTTCTTC.

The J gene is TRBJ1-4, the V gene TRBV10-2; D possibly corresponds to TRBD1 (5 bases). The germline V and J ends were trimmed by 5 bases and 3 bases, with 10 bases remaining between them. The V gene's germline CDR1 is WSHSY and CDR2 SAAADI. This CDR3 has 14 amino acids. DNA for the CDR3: TGCGCCAGCAGTCTCAGGGAGTCTAATGAAAAACTGTTTTTT. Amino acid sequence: CASSLRESNEKLFF.

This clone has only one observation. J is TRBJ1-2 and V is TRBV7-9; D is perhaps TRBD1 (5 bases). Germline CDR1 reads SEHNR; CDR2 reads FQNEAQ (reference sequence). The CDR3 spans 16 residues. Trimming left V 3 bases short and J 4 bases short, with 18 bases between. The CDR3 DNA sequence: TGTGCCAGCAGCTTGTCGGGGGTTTCTCGCGGCTATGGCTACACCTTC. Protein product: CASSLSGVSRGYGYTF.

For the CDR3, the DNA is TGTGCCAGCTCACCGGTACAGCCTTCCTACGAGCAGTACTTC. Its translation is CASSPVQPSYEQYF. The V call is TRBV18, the J call TRBJ2-7; D is undetermined. This CDR3 contains 14 residues. Germline-derived CDR1 and CDR2 are KGHSH and LQKENI. V was shortened by 3 bases and J by 1 base, with 10 bases between the two germline ends.

The CDR3 nucleotides are TGTGCCAGCTCACCATCAGGGGGAGAGGCCGAGCAGTACTTC. Encoded protein: CASSPSGGEAEQYF. The chain links TRBV18 to TRBJ2-7, with TRBD1 matching 7 bases. With 2 bases clipped from V and 6 bases from J, the junction kept 7 bases outside the gene matches. Per the germline V gene, CDR1 is KGHSH and CDR2 is LQKENI. The CDR3 extends over 14 amino acids. Filled out from reference TRBV18 and TRBJ2-7, the complete variable domain reads NAGVMQNPRHLVRRRGQEARLRCSPMKGHSHVYWYRQLPEEGLKFMVYLQKENIIDESGMPKERFSAEFPKEGPSILRIQQVVRGDSAAYFCASSPSGGEAEQYFGPGTRLTVT.

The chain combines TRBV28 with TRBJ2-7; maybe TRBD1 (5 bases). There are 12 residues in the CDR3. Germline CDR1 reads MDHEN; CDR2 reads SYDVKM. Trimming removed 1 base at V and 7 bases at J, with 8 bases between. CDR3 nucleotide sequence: TGTGCCAGCAGTTTATTCACAGGAGAGCAGTACTTC. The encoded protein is CASSLFTGEQYF.

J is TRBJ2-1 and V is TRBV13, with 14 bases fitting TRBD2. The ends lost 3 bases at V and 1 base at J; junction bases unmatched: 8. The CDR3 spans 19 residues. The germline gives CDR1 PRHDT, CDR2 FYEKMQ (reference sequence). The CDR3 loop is CASSLETSGRAGSYNEQFF. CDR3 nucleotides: TGTGCCAGCAGCTTGGAGACTAGCGGGAGGGCCGGGTCCTACAATGAGCAGTTCTTC.

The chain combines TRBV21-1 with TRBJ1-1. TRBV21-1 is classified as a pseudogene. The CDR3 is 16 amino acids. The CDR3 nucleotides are TGTGCCAGCAGCAGCGGAGGGGAGTCGGGGAACACTGAAGCTTTCTTT. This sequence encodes CASSSGGESGNTEAFF.

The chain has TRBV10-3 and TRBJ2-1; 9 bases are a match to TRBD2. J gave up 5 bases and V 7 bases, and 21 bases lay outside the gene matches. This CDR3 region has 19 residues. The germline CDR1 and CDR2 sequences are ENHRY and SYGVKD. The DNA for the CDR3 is TGTGCCATCATCGCGGCGGGGGGGGCAGTCAGCGCCTTCCACAATGAGCAGTTCTTC. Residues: CAIIAAGGAVSAFHNEQFF.

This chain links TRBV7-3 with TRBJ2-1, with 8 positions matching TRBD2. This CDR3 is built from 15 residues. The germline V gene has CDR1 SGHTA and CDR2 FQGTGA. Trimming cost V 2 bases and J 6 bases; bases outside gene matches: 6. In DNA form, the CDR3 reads TGTGCCAGCAGCTTACTCAGCGGGAGTATCAATGAGCAGTTCTTC. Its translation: CASSLLSGSINEQFF.

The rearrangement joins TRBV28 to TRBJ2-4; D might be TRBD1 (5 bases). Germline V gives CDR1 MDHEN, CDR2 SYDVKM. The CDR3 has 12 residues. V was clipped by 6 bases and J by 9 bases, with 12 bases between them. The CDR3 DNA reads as TGTGCCAGCAGAGGGGAAGGTGGCATTCAGTACTTC. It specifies CASRGEGGIQYF.

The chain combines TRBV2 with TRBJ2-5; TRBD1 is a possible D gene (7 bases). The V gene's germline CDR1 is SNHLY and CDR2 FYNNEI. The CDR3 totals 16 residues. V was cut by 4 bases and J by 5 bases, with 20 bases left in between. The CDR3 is CASSGEQGRLTETQYF. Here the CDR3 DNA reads TGTGCCAGCAGTGGGGAACAGGGGAGGCTTACGGAGACCCAGTACTTC.

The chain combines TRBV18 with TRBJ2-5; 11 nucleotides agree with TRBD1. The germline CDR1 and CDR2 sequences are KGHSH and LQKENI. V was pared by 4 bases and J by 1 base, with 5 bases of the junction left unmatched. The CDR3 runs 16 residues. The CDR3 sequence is CASSQGQGVTQETQYF. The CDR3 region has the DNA TGTGCCAGCTCACAGGGACAGGGGGTAACCCAAGAGACCCAGTACTTC.

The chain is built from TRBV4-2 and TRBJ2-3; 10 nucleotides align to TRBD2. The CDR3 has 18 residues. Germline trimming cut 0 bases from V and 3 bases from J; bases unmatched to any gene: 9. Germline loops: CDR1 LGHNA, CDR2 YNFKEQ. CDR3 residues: CASSQDLSGRAGTDTQYF. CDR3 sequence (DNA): TGTGCCAGCAGCCAAGATCTAAGCGGGAGGGCCGGAACAGATACGCAGTATTTT.

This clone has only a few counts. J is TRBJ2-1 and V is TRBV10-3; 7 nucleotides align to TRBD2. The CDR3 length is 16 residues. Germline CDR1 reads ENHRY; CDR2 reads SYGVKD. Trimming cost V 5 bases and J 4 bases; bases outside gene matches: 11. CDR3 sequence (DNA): TGTGCCATCAGTCTTCAGGGAGGGATTACTTACAATGAGCAGTTCTTC. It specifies CAISLQGGITYNEQFF.

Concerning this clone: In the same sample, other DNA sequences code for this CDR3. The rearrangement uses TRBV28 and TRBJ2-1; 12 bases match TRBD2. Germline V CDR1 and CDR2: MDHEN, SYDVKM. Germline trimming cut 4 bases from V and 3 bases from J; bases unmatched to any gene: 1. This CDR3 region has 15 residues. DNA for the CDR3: TGTGCCAGCAGTTCACTAGCGGGAGGCTACAATGAGCAGTTCTTC. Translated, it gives CASSSLAGGYNEQFF.

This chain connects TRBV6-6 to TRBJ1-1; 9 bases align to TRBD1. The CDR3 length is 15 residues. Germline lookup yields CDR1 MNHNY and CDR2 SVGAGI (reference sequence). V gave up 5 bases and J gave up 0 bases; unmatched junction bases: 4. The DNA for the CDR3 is TGTGCCAGCAGTACACAGGGGGCGGTGAACACTGAAGCTTTCTTT. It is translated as CASSTQGAVNTEAFF.

The CDR3 protein is CASTRDSHPTDTQYF. CDR3 in DNA: TGTGCCAGCACCAGGGACAGCCACCCCACAGATACGCAGTATTTT. This chain uses TRBV7-2 with TRBJ2-3; 7 nucleotides align to TRBD1. Per the germline V gene, CDR1 is SGHTA and CDR2 is FQGNSA. This CDR3 has 15 residues. The V gene end was trimmed by 7 bases and the J gene end by 2 bases; junction bases not matched to a gene: 9.

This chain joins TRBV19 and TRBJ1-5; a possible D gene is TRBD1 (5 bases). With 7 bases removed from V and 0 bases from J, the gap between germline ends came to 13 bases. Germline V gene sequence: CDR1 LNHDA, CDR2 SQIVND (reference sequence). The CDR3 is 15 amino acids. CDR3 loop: CASIPRGPSNQPQHF. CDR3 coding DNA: TGTGCCAGTATCCCACGGGGACCTAGCAATCAGCCCCAGCATTTT.

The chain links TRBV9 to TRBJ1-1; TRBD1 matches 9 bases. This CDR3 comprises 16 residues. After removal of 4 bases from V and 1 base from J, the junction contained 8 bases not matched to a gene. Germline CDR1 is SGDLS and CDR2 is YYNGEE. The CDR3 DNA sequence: TGTGCCAGCAGCAGACGGGACAGGGTAACGAACACTGAAGCTTTCTTT. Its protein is CASSRRDRVTNTEAFF.

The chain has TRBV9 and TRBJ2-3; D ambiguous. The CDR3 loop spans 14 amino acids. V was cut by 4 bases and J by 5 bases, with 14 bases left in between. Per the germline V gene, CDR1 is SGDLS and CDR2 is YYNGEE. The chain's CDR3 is CASSPFPWGDTQYF. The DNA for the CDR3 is TGTGCCAGCAGCCCCTTCCCCTGGGGAGATACGCAGTATTTT.

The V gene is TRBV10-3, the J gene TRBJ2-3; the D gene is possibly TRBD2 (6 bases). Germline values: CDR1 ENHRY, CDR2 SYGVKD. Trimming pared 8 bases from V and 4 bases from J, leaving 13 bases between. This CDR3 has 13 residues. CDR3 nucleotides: TGTGCCATCGGTCCAGCGGGTGCAGATACGCAGTATTTT. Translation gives CAIGPAGADTQYF.